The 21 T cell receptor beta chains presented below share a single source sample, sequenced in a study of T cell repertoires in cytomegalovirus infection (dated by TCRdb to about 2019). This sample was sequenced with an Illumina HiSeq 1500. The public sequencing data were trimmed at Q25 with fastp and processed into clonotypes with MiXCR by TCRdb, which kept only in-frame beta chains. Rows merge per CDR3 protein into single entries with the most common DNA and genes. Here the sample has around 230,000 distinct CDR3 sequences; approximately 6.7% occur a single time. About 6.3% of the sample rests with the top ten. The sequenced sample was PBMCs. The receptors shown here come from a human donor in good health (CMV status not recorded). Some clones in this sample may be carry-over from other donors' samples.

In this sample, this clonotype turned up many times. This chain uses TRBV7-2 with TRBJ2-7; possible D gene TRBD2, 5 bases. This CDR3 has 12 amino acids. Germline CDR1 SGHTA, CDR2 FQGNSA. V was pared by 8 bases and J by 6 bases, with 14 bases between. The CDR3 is CASSPSRVEQYF. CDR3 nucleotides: TGTGCCAGCTCGCCCTCGCGGGTCGAGCAGTACTTC.

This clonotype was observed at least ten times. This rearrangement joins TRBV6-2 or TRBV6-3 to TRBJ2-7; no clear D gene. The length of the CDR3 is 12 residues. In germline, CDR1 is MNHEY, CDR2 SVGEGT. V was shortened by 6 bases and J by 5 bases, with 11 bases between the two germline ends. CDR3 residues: CASSSRLDEQYF. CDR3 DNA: TGTGCCAGCAGCTCCCGACTGGACGAGCAGTACTTC.

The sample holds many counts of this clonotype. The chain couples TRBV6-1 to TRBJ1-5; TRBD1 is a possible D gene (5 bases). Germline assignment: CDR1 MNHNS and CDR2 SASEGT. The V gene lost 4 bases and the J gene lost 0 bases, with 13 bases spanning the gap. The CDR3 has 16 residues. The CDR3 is CASSGSRQSSNQPQHF. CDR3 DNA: TGTGCCAGCAGTGGGTCGCGACAGTCTAGCAATCAGCCCCAGCATTTT.

CDR3 DNA: TGCGCCAGCAGCCAAGACCAGGGAGGGTTCTATGGCTACACCTTC. As protein: CASSQDQGGFYGYTF. V is TRBV4-1 and J is TRBJ1-2; possible D gene TRBD1, 5 bases. The germline CDR1 and CDR2 sequences are MGHRA and YSYEKL. V was cut by 0 bases and J by 4 bases, with 12 bases left in between. The CDR3 has 15 amino acids.

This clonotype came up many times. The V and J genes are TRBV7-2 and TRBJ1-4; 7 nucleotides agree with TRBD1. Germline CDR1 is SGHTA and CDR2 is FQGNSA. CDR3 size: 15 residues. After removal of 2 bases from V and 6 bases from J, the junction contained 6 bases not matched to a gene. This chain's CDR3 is CASSLTGEGYEKLFF. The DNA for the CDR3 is TGTGCCAGCAGCTTAACAGGGGAGGGGTATGAAAAACTGTTTTTT.

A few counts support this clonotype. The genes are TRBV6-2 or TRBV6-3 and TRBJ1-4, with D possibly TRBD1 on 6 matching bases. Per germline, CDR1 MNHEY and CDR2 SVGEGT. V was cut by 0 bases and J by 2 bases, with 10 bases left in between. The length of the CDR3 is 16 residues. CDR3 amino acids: CASSYSIDRTNEKLFF. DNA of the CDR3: TGTGCCAGCAGTTACTCAATCGACAGGACTAATGAAAAACTGTTTTTT.

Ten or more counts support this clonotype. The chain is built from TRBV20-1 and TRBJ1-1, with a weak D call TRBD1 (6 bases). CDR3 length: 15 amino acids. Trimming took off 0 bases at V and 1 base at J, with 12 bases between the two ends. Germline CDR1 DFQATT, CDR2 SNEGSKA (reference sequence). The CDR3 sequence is CSARDGQTSNTEAFF. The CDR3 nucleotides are TGCAGTGCTAGAGACGGACAGACCTCGAACACTGAAGCTTTCTTT.

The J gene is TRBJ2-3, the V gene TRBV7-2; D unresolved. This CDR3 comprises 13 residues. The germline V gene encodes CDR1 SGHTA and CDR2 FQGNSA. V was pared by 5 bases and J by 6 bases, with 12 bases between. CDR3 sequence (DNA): TGTGCCAGCAGCCTCACTTTCGGGGATACGCAGTATTTT. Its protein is CASSLTFGDTQYF.

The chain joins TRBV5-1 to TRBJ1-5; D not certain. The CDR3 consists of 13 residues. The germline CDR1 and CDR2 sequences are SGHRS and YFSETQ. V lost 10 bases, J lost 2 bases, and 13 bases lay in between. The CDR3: CAGGVEGNQPQHF. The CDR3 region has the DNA TGCGCCGGAGGTGTGGAGGGCAATCAGCCCCAGCATTTT.

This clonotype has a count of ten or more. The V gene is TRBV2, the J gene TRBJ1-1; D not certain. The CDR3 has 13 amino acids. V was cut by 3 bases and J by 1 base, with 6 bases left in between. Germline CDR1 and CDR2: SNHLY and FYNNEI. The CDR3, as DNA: TGTGCCAGCAGTGATCTGGGGAACACTGAAGCTTTCTTT. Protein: CASSDLGNTEAFF.

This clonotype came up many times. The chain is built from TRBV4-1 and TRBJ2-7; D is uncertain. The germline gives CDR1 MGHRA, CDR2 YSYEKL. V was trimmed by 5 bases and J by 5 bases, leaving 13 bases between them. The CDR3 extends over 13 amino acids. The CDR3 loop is CASSDRSTDEQYF. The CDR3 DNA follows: TGCGCCAGCAGCGACCGGTCAACCGACGAGCAGTACTTC.

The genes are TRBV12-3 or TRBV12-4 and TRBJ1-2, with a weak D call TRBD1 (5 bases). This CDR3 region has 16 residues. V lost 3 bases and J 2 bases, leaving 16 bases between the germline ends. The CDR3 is CASSFPRGGVNYGYTF. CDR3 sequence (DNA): TGTGCCAGCAGTTTCCCCCGGGGAGGGGTAAACTATGGCTACACCTTC.

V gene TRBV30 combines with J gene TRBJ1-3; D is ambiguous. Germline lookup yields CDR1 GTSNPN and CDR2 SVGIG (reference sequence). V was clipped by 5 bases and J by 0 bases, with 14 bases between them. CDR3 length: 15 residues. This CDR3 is CAWRPGLHSGNTIYF. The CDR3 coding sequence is TGTGCCTGGCGTCCCGGACTCCACTCTGGAAACACCATATATTTT.

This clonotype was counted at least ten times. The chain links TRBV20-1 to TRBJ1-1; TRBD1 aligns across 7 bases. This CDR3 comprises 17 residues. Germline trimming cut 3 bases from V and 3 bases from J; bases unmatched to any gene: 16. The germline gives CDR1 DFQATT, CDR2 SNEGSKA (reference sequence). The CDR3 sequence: CSARGGFNEGAYTEAFF. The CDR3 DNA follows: TGCAGTGCTAGGGGGGGTTTTAATGAGGGGGCTTACACTGAAGCTTTCTTT.

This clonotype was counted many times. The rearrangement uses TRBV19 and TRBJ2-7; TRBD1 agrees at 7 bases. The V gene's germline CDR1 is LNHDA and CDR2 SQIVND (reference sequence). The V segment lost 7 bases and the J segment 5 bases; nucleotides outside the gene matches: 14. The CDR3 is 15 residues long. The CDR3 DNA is TGTGCCAGTAATAACCTACAGGGGATGAAAAACGAGCAGTACTTC. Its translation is CASNNLQGMKNEQYF.

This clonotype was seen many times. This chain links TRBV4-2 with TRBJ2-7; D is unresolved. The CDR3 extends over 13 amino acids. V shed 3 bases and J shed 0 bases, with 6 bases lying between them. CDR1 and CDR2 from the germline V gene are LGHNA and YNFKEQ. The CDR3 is CASSQVYSYEQYF. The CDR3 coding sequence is TGTGCCAGCAGCCAGGTATACTCCTACGAGCAGTACTTC.

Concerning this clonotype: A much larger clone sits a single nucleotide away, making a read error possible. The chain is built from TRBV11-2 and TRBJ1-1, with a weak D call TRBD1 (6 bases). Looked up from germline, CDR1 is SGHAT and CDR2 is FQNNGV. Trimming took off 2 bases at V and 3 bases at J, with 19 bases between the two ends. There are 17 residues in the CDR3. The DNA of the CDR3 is TGTGCCAGCAGCTTATGGGTGGGGGACATCCCGGACACTGAAGCTTTCTTT. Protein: CASSLWVGDIPDTEAFF.

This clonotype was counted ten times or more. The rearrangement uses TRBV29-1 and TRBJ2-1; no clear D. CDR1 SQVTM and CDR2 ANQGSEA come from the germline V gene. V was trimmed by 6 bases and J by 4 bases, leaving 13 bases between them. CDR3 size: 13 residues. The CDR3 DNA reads TGCAGCGTCTATACCCCCGAATACAATGAGCAGTTCTTC. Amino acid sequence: CSVYTPEYNEQFF.

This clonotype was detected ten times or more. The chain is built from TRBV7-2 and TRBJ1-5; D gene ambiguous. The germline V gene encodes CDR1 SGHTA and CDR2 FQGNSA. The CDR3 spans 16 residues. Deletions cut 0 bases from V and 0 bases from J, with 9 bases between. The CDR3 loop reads CASSLAGRNSNQPQHF. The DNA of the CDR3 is TGTGCCAGCAGCTTAGCTGGCAGAAATAGCAATCAGCCCCAGCATTTT. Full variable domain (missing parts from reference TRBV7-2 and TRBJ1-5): GAGVSQSPSNKVTEKGKDVELRCDPISGHTALYWYRQSLGQGLEFLIYFQGNSAPDKSGLPSDRFSAERTGGSVSTLTIQRTQQEDSAVYLCASSLAGRNSNQPQHFGDGTRLSIL.

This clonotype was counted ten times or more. CDR3 loop: CASSVRGSYNEQFF. As DNA, the CDR3 is TGTGCCAGCAGCGTTCGGGGGTCCTACAATGAGCAGTTCTTC. The rearrangement uses TRBV5-4 and TRBJ2-1; D possibly corresponds to TRBD2 (6 bases). V was pared by 4 bases and J by 1 base, with 9 bases between. The V gene's germline CDR1 is SGHNT and CDR2 YYREEE (reference sequence). This CDR3 is built from 14 residues.

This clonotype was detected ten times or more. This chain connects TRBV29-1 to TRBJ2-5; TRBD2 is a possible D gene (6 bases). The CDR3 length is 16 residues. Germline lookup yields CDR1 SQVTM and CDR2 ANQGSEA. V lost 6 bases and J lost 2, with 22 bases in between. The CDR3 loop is CSVVRRTLAEQETQYF. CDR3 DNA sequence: TGCAGCGTCGTACGCCGGACACTAGCTGAACAAGAGACCCAGTACTTC.